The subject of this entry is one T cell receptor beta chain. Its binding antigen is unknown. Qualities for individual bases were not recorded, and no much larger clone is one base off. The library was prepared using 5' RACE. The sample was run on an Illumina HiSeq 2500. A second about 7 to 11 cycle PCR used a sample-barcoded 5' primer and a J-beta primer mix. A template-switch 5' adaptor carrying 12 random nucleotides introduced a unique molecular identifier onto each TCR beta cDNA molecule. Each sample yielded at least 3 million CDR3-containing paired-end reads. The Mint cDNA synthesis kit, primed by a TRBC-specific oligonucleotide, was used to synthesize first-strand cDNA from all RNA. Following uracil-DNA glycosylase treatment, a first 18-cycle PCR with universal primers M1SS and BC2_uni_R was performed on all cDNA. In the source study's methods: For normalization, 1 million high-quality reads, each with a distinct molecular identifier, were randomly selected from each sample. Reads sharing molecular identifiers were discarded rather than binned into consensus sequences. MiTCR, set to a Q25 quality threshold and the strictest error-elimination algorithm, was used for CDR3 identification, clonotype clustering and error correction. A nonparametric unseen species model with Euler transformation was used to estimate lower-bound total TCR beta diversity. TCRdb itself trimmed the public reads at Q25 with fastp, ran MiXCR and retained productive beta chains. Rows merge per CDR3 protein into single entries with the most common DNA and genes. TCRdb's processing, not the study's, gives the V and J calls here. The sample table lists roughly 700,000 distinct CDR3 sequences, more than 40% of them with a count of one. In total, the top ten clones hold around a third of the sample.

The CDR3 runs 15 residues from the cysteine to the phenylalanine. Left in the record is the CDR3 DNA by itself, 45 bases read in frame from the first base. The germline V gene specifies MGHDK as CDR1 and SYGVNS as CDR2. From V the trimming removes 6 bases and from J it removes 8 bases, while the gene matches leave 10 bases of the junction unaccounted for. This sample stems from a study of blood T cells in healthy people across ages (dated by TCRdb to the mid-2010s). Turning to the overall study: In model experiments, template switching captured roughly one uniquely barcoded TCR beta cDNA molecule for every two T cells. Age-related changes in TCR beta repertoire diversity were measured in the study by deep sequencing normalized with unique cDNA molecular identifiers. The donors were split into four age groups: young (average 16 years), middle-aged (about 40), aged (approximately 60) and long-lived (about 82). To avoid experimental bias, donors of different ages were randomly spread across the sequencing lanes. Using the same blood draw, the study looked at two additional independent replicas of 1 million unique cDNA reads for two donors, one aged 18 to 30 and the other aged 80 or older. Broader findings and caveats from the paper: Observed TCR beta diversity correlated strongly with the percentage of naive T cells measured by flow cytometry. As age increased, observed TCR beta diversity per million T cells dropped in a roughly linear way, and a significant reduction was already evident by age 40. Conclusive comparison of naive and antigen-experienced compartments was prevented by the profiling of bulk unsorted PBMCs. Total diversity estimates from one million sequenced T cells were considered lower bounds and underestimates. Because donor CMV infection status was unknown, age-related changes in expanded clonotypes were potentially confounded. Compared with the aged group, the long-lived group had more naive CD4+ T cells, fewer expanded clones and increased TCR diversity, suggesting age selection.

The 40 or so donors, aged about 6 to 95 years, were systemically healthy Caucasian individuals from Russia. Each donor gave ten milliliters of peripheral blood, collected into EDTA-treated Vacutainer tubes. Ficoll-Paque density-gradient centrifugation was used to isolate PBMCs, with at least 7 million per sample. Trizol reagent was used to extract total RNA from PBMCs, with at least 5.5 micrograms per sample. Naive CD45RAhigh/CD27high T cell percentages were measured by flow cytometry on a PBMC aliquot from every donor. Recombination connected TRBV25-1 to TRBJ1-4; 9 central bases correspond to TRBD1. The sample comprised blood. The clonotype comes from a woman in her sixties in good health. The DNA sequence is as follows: TGTGCCAGCAGCGAAATCGGGACAGGGAGGGAAAAACTGTTTTTT. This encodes CASSEIGTGREKLFF. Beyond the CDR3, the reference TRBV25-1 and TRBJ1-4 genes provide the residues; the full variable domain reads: EADIYQTPRYLVIGTGKKITLECSQTMGHDKMYWYQQDPGMELHLIHYSYGVNSTEKGDLSSESTVSRIRTEHFPLTLESARPSHTSQYLCASSEIGTGREKLFFGSGTQLSVL.